This T cell receptor (beta chain) was identified during a study of shared clonotypes between healthy human individuals. Each cell subset's genomic DNA was divided evenly among several immunoSEQ plates. The input for sorted-subset replicate PCRs was around 0.2 ug DNA, 30,000 or so T cell genomes. Data came from immunoSEQ multiplex PCR; TCRdb stores just in-frame clones and leaves some out. The sample contains about 2.4 million clones, approximately 94% of which appear only once. The CDR3 loop spans 19 amino acids. Looked up from germline, CDR1 is KGHSH and CDR2 is LQKENI. The germline V and J ends were trimmed by 5 bases and 8 bases, with 30 bases remaining between them.

The clonotype comes from a young man in good health. The chain carries TRBV18 and TRBJ1-4, with D tentatively TRBD1 (5 bases). The source material was naive CD4+ T cells sorted from blood. Indicated subset: CD45RA+ positively selected. In nucleotides, the CDR3 is TGTGCCAGCTCAGCCGAGAGGGCAGGGCGAACCCCCTGGGGGGAAAAACTGTTTTTT. This encodes CASSAERAGRTPWGEKLFF. The full variable domain, in which reference TRBV18 and TRBJ1-4 provide the parts outside the CDR3, is NAGVMQNPRHLVRRRGQEARLRCSPMKGHSHVYWYRQLPEEGLKFMVYLQKENIIDESGMPKERFSAEFPKEGPSILRIQQVVRGDSAAYFCASSAERAGRTPWGEKLFFGSGTQLSVL.